Below, 11 T cell receptor beta chains from the same sample are listed, as sequenced in a study of graft-versus-host responses after intestinal transplantation. Clones were sequenced by immunoSEQ multiplex PCR, and TCRdb holds only the in-frame ones, with some missing. Of around 19,000 clones detected, more than 40% appear once; the ten largest clones hold around 0.81%. Material: alloreactive CD4+ T cells from a mixed lymphocyte reaction culture, obtained before intestinal transplant. The subset is: CFSE-low proliferating T cells sorted from roughly 6-day pre-transplant mixed lymphocyte reaction (GvH or HvG direction). These receptors all stem from a human patient who received an intestinal transplant.

The V call is TRBV10-3, the J call TRBJ2-3; 8 nucleotides match TRBD2. J lost 9 bases, V lost 7 bases, and 9 bases had no gene match. Germline assignment: CDR1 ENHRY and CDR2 SYGVKD. This CDR3 contains 13 residues. CDR3 region: CAITERGPGTQYF. CDR3 in DNA: TGTGCCATCACCGAGCGGGGGCCAGGCACGCAGTATTTT.

CDR3 nucleotides: TGTGCCAGCAGCCCCGGGACACCCATCTACGAGCAGTACTTC. Translating it yields CASSPGTPIYEQYF. The gene calls are TRBV2 and TRBJ2-7, with a possible D match to TRBD1 (6 bases). The CDR3 loop spans 14 amino acids. Germline loops: CDR1 SNHLY, CDR2 FYNNEI. The V end was cut by 6 bases, the J end by 3 bases, with 15 bases between.

This chain connects TRBV5-1 to TRBJ2-3, with D possibly matching TRBD1 (6 bases). V was shortened by 2 bases and J by 2 bases, with 21 bases between the two germline ends. The germline V gene encodes CDR1 SGHRS and CDR2 YFSETQ. This CDR3 spans 18 amino acids. The CDR3 region is CASSFNPHRALSTDTQYF. The DNA of the CDR3 is TGCGCCAGCAGCTTTAACCCCCACAGGGCCCTTTCCACAGATACGCAGTATTTT.

V and J are TRBV9 and TRBJ2-4, with unresolved D. This CDR3 region has 13 residues. The V and J ends lost 4 bases and 7 bases respectively, with 12 bases between them. Germline assignment: CDR1 SGDLS and CDR2 YYNGEE. DNA for the CDR3: TGTGCCAGCAGCCAAGGCCTGGGCAACATTCAGTACTTC. Amino acids: CASSQGLGNIQYF.

This clone came up a few times. In the same sample, other DNA sequences code for this CDR3. The rearrangement uses TRBV7-2 and TRBJ1-1, with D perhaps matching TRBD1 (5 bases). The CDR3 runs to 15 residues. Germline V gene lookup returns CDR1 SGHTA and CDR2 FQGNSA. V was shortened by 0 bases and J by 0 bases, with 8 bases between the two germline ends. The CDR3 nucleotides read TGTGCCAGCAGCTTAGCTGGGACTATGAACACTGAAGCTTTCTTT. Residues: CASSLAGTMNTEAFF.

This rearrangement joins TRBV25-1 to TRBJ2-1, with TRBD2 identical over 8 bases. CDR1 and CDR2 (germline): MGHDK, SYGVNS. V lost 7 bases to trimming and J lost 1 base; unmatched junction nucleotides: 9. The CDR3 extends over 16 amino acids. This CDR3 is CASTRRTSSSYNEQFF. The CDR3 nucleotides are TGTGCCAGCACCCGCCGGACTAGCTCGTCCTACAATGAGCAGTTCTTC. The variable domain in full, completed from reference TRBV25-1 and TRBJ2-1, reads EADIYQTPRYLVIGTGKKITLECSQTMGHDKMYWYQQDPGMELHLIHYSYGVNSTEKGDLSSESTVSRIRTEHFPLTLESARPSHTSQYLCASTRRTSSSYNEQFFGPGTRLTVL.

The chain has TRBV6-5 and TRBJ1-4; D is ambiguous. The CDR3 length is 14 residues. Trimming shortened V by 0 bases and J by 8 bases, and 10 bases separated the two germline ends. Germline V gene data show CDR1 as MNHEY and CDR2 as SVGAGI. This chain's CDR3 is CASSYSGPWEKLFF. The CDR3 nucleotides are TGTGCCAGCAGTTACTCGGGCCCTTGGGAAAAACTGTTTTTT.

This chain joins TRBV19 and TRBJ2-3; tentatively, D is TRBD1 (6 bases). The CDR3 is made up of 15 amino acids. Trimming cost V 3 bases and J 1 base, with 11 bases left between them. Germline CDR1 and CDR2: LNHDA and SQIVND (reference sequence). As DNA, the CDR3 is TGTGCCAGTAGTATTTCAGGGGTGCGCACAGATACGCAGTATTTT. Residues: CASSISGVRTDTQYF.

The gene calls are TRBV6-5 and TRBJ2-5, with TRBD2 matching over 7 bases. In germline, CDR1 is MNHEY, CDR2 SVGAGI. The CDR3 loop spans 16 amino acids. The ends lost 0 bases at V and 1 base at J; junction bases unmatched: 5. CDR3 protein: CASSYSPGGTQETQYF. CDR3 coding DNA: TGTGCCAGCAGTTACTCGCCGGGGGGAACCCAAGAGACCCAGTACTTC.

This rearrangement joins TRBV5-8 to TRBJ1-4; no reliable D call. CDR3 length: 15 residues. With 4 bases removed from V and 2 bases from J, the gap between germline ends came to 12 bases. Looked up from germline, CDR1 is SGHTS and CDR2 is YDEGEE. In nucleotides, the CDR3 is TGTGCCAGCAGCCCCGGGAGGCTGACTAATGAAAAACTGTTTTTT. It codes for CASSPGRLTNEKLFF.

The J gene is TRBJ1-5, the V gene TRBV6-1; D is perhaps TRBD1 (5 bases). With 3 bases removed from V and 5 bases from J, the gap between germline ends came to 11 bases. The CDR3 length is 14 residues. Germline V gives CDR1 MNHNS, CDR2 SASEGT. This CDR3 is CASSDPGLYQPQHF. CDR3 nucleotide sequence: TGTGCCAGCAGTGATCCGGGACTTTATCAGCCCCAGCATTTT.